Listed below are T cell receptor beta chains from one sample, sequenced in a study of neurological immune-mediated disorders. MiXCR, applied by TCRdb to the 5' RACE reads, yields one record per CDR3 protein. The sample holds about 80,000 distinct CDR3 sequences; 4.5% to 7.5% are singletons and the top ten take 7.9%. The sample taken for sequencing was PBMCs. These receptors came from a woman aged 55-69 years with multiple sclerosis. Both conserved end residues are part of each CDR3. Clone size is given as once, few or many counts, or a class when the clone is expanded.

CSAYLRGPRGSPLHF | 15 | many | TRBJ1-6 | TRBV20-1
CSARHASGGSTDTQYF | 16 | many | TRBJ2-3 | TRBV20-1
CSAWDRLNYGYTF | 13 | many | TRBJ1-2 | TRBV20-1
CASSSLGDRALNNEQFF | 17 | many | TRBJ2-1 | TRBV7-8
CASSLVGASVNEQFF | 15 | few | TRBJ2-1 | TRBV5-1
CASSFMGQQETQYF | 14 | many | TRBJ2-5 | TRBV5-1
CASSKQRTGFYNEQFF | 16 | many | TRBJ2-1 | TRBV25-1
CASSSYASGKLFF | 13 | many | TRBJ1-4 | TRBV28
CASNSQGRLGGYTF | 14 | many | TRBJ1-2 | TRBV28
CASSGILKGTEAFF | 14 | many | TRBJ1-1 | TRBV4-1
CASSRGQGWSSYEQYF | 16 | many | TRBJ2-7 | TRBV3-1